Below, 15 T cell receptor beta chains from the same sample are listed, as sequenced in a study of blood T cell repertoires in COVID-19. Assay used: immunoSEQ multiplex PCR; TCRdb lists only in-frame clones, some missing. The sample has 110,000 or so clones, over 75% seen once. Sequencing was carried out using peripheral blood. Receptors originate from a man in his fifties with acute or convalescent COVID-19.

Ten or more counts support this clone. Other DNA sequences in the same sample also yield this CDR3. The genes are TRBV7-3 and TRBJ2-7; tentative D call: TRBD1 (6 bases). The germline V gene has CDR1 SGHTA and CDR2 FQGTGA. Trimming removed 3 bases at V and 7 bases at J, with 13 bases between. This CDR3 is 13 amino acids long. For the CDR3, the DNA is TGTGCCAGCAGCTTGACAGGTACGGAAGAGCAGTACTTC. Protein sequence: CASSLTGTEEQYF. Full variable domain (remainder filled in from reference TRBV7-3 and TRBJ2-7): GAGVSQTPSNKVTEKGKYVELRCDPISGHTALYWYRQSLGQGPEFLIYFQGTGAADDSGLPNDRFFAVRPEGSVSTLKIQRTERGDSAVYLCASSLTGTEEQYFGPGTRLTVT.

This chain links TRBV4-1 with TRBJ1-4; 9 bases map to TRBD1. Trimming removed 3 bases from V and 8 bases from J; junction bases left unmatched: 7. Germline V gives CDR1 MGHRA, CDR2 YSYEKL. The CDR3 has 15 amino acids. For the CDR3, the DNA is TGCGCCAGCAGCCAGGCACAGGGGGCGGGAGAAAAACTGTTTTTT. Amino acids: CASSQAQGAGEKLFF.

The rearrangement joins TRBV30 to TRBJ2-7; D gene uncertain. V lost 0 bases and J 2 bases, leaving 8 bases between the germline ends. The CDR3 is 13 amino acids. Per germline, CDR1 GTSNPN and CDR2 SVGIG (reference sequence). CDR3 bases: TGTGCCTGGAGTGTCTCACAGACCTACGAGCAGTACTTC. As protein: CAWSVSQTYEQYF.

This clone has a single count. The chain joins TRBV27 to TRBJ2-2; D is ambiguous. Germline V lookup: CDR1 MNHEY, CDR2 SMNVEV (reference sequence). The CDR3 extends over 13 amino acids. Deletions cut 5 bases from V and 8 bases from J, with 12 bases between. CDR3 DNA: TGTGCCAGCAGTATGTTCTATCCGGGGGAGCTGTTTTTT. Translation gives CASSMFYPGELFF.

The rearrangement joins TRBV30 to TRBJ1-2, with 8 bases matching TRBD1. V lost 3 bases and J lost 5; bases outside the gene matches: 8. Germline CDR1 reads GTSNPN; CDR2 reads SVGIG (reference sequence). CDR3 length: 14 amino acids. The CDR3 here is CAWRHGQGRYGYTF. The CDR3 DNA follows: TGTGCCTGGAGACATGGACAGGGACGGTATGGCTACACCTTC.

The table lists this clone with a few counts. This sample includes further DNA sequences coding for the same CDR3. V and J are TRBV5-1 and TRBJ1-5, with D possibly being TRBD1 (5 bases). CDR1 and CDR2 (germline): SGHRS, YFSETQ. This CDR3 has 14 amino acids. Trimming shortened V by 2 bases and J by 5 bases, and 11 bases separated the two germline ends. CDR3 nucleotides: TGCGCCAGCAGCTTCGGGGGTGGTGATCAGCCCCAGCATTTT. It specifies CASSFGGGDQPQHF.

The chain joins TRBV15 to TRBJ2-1, with D tentatively TRBD2 (6 bases). In germline, CDR1 is LNHNV, CDR2 YYDKDF (reference sequence). V lost 0 bases to trimming and J lost 6 bases, with 15 bases between them. CDR3 length: 16 amino acids. In DNA, the CDR3 is TGTGCCACCAGCAGAGATCGAGTGACTAGAGGCAATGAGCAGTTCTTC. This codes for CATSRDRVTRGNEQFF.

The chain couples TRBV13 to TRBJ2-1, with 7 nucleotides matching TRBD2. The CDR3 totals 15 residues. From germline, CDR1 is PRHDT and CDR2 FYEKMQ (reference sequence). Unmatched junction bases numbered 7, after V lost 1 base and J lost 7 bases. CDR3 residues: CASSLVPGGENEQFF. The CDR3 DNA follows: TGTGCCAGCAGCTTAGTTCCGGGGGGAGAGAATGAGCAGTTCTTC.

The genes are TRBV5-6 and TRBJ1-2; D might be TRBD1 (6 bases). The germline V gene encodes CDR1 SGHDT and CDR2 YYEEEE. This CDR3 spans 16 amino acids. Trimming took off 5 bases at V and 2 bases at J, with 19 bases between the two ends. The CDR3 loop reads CASRQTTGQGNYGYTF. The CDR3 DNA reads as TGTGCCAGCAGACAAACTACAGGGCAGGGGAACTATGGCTACACCTTC.

The chain joins TRBV6-6 to TRBJ2-7; D might be TRBD2 (5 bases). This CDR3 is 12 amino acids long. Germline CDR1 reads MNHNY; CDR2 reads SVGAGI (reference sequence). The V end was cut by 9 bases, the J end by 6 bases, with 15 bases between. The chain's CDR3 is CASISWAGEQYF. The CDR3 bases are TGTGCCAGTATAAGCTGGGCGGGCGAGCAGTACTTC.

CDR3 region: CASSVVGTNTGELFF. In DNA, the CDR3 is TGTGCCAGCAGCGTAGTGGGCACGAACACCGGGGAGCTGTTTTTT. The chain links TRBV9 to TRBJ2-2; D unresolved. CDR1 is SGDLS and CDR2 is YYNGEE in the germline V gene. The CDR3 has 15 amino acids. Deletions cut 0 bases from V and 0 bases from J, with 6 bases between.

The gene calls are TRBV3-1 (or the pseudogene TRBV3-2) and TRBJ2-1, with 8 positions matching TRBD1. This CDR3 region has 14 residues. V lost 4 bases and J lost 6; bases outside the gene matches: 5. Germline V lookup: CDR1 LGHDT, CDR2 YNNKEL (reference sequence). CDR3 bases: TGTGCCAGCAGCCGTCGGACAGGGAGCAATGAGCAGTTCTTC. This encodes CASSRRTGSNEQFF.

The table lists this clone with a few counts. The genes are TRBV2 and TRBJ1-1; unclear D gene. Per the germline V gene, CDR1 is SNHLY and CDR2 is FYNNEI. V lost 8 bases, J lost 2 bases, and 9 bases lay in between. The CDR3 is 12 amino acids. CDR3 in DNA: TGTGCCAGCGAGCGGGTTAACACTGAAGCTTTCTTT. It encodes CASERVNTEAFF.

The chain couples TRBV5-1 to TRBJ2-2, with D hard to call. The CDR3 covers 15 residues. V was trimmed by 2 bases and J by 1 base, leaving 9 bases between them. In germline, CDR1 is SGHRS, CDR2 YFSETQ. The CDR3 nucleotides are TGCGCCAGCAGCTTTGGTGCAGGGAACACCGGGGAGCTGTTTTTT. Translating gives CASSFGAGNTGELFF. The whole variable domain, filled in from reference TRBV5-1 and TRBJ2-2, reads KAGVTQTPRYLIKTRGQQVTLSCSPISGHRSVSWYQQTPGQGLQFLFEYFSETQRNKGNFPGRFSGRQFSNSRSEMNVSTLELGDSALYLCASSFGAGNTGELFFGEGSRLTVL.

The chain uses TRBV19 and TRBJ1-2; D not resolved. CDR1 LNHDA and CDR2 SQIVND come from the germline V gene (reference sequence). The V end lost 3 bases, the J end lost 8 bases, and 19 bases lay between the germline ends. This CDR3 comprises 15 residues. The CDR3 DNA follows: TGTGCCAGTAGTATTTTCGGGGAAACTACTGAAGGCTACACCTTC. This gives the protein CASSIFGETTEGYTF.